A selection of T cell receptor beta chains follows, all from one sample in a study of Graves' ophthalmopathy and Graves' hyperthyroidism. Each CDR3 protein is one row after TCRdb ran MiXCR on the multiplex PCR reads. The top ten clones hold 40% to 45% of a sample with about 740,000 distinct CDR3 sequences, approximately 40% of them seen once. Sequencing used peripheral blood. The source is an adult man with Graves' ophthalmopathy. Both conserved end residues are part of each CDR3. Each record gives: CDR3 protein, CDR3 DNA, D gene, V gene, J gene, clone size. D genes are given only for firm matches. Some rows mark clone size as missing; the rest say once, few, many or name a class of expanded clone.

CASSVAPRTGVYEKLFF	TGTGCCAGCAGCGTAGCTCCGAGGACAGGGGTATACGAAAAACTGTTTTTT	TRBD1	TRBV9	TRBJ1-4	.
CASSLQSGEKLFF	TGTGCCAGCAGCTTACAAAGTGGGGAAAAACTGTTTTTT	.	TRBV5-6	TRBJ1-4	.
CSARDSGEVDEQYF	TGCAGTGCTAGAGATAGCGGAGAGGTGGACGAGCAGTACTTC	.	TRBV20-1	TRBJ2-7	.
CSAKHRGLGYEQYF	TGCAGTGCTAAGCACAGGGGATTGGGGTACGAGCAGTACTTC	TRBD1	TRBV20-1	TRBJ2-7	.
CASRPSGRQGSYEQYF	TGTGCCAGCAGACCATCGGGGCGACAGGGATCCTACGAGCAGTACTTC	TRBD1	TRBV6-5	TRBJ2-7	few
CASRGFGGIYEQYF	TGCGCCAGCAGGGGGTTCGGGGGGATCTACGAGCAGTACTTC	TRBD2	TRBV5-1	TRBJ2-7	.
CATAGQAGQPQHF	TGTGCCACCGCGGGACAGGCGGGTCAGCCCCAGCATTTT	TRBD1	TRBV24-1	TRBJ1-5	many
CASSPRSRANTGELFF	TGTGCCAGCAGCCCACGCTCGAGGGCGAACACCGGGGAGCTGTTTTTT	.	TRBV9	TRBJ2-2	.
CASSTDSTATGELFF	TGTGCCAGCAGCACAGACTCTACCGCGACCGGGGAGCTGTTTTTT	.	TRBV25-1	TRBJ2-2	.
CSVVGGRLYEQYF	TGCAGCGTTGTCGGGGGGCGCTTATACGAGCAGTACTTC	.	TRBV29-1	TRBJ2-7	many
CASSSSTGTETQYF	TGTGCCAGCAGCTCGTCGACAGGGACGGAGACCCAGTACTTC	TRBD1	TRBV7-9	TRBJ2-5	.
CSASGGIFEQYF	TGCAGTGCTAGTGGCGGGATCTTTGAGCAGTACTTC	.	TRBV20-1	TRBJ2-7	few
CSVESGTGDTGELFF	TGCAGCGTTGAATCCGGGACAGGGGACACCGGGGAGCTGTTTTTT	TRBD1	TRBV29-1	TRBJ2-2	.
CASSSLATRRGLLHF	TGTGCCAGCAGCTCACTGGCAACAAGAAGGGGACTCCTCCACTTT	.	TRBV7-9	TRBJ1-6	once
CAIRATSGSGAGELFF	TGTGCCATCAGGGCCACTAGCGGGAGTGGCGCCGGGGAGCTGTTTTTT	TRBD2	TRBV10-3	TRBJ2-2	many
CASRGTSRGEQFF	TGCGCCAGCAGAGGGACTAGCAGGGGTGAGCAGTTCTTC	TRBD2	TRBV5-1	TRBJ2-1	.
CASSIDMINTGELFF	TGTGCCAGTAGTATTGACATGATTAACACCGGGGAGCTGTTTTTT	.	TRBV19	TRBJ2-2	.
CSARFDTSSGSSPYEQYF	TGCAGTGCTAGATTTGACACATCTAGCGGGAGTAGTCCCTACGAGCAGTACTTC	TRBD2	TRBV20-1	TRBJ2-7	few
CASSLRGQSNQPQHF	TGTGCCAGCAGTTTGAGGGGGCAGAGCAATCAGCCCCAGCATTTT	TRBD1	TRBV12-3/TRBV12-4	TRBJ1-5	few
CSARAFAETQYF	TGCAGTGCTAGGGCCTTTGCGGAGACCCAGTACTTC	.	TRBV20-1	TRBJ2-5	.
CASSQLGESGYTF	TGTGCCAGCAGCCAGCTTGGGGAATCCGGCTACACCTTC	.	TRBV7-9	TRBJ1-2	few
CAWTPLAGRTGELFF	TGTGCCTGGACACCACTAGCGGGAAGGACCGGGGAGCTGTTTTTT	TRBD2	TRBV7-9	TRBJ2-2	.
CASSQVAGVLYQETQYF	TGTGCCAGCAGCCAAGTTGCTGGGGTCCTGTACCAAGAGACCCAGTACTTC	.	TRBV9	TRBJ2-5	.
CASSEAPGFASYEQYF	TGTGCCAGCAGTGAAGCGCCCGGGTTCGCTTCCTACGAGCAGTACTTC	.	TRBV6-1	TRBJ2-7	.
CASSLDRTGITEAFF	TGTGCCAGCAGCTTAGACCGGACAGGGATCACTGAAGCTTTCTTT	TRBD1	TRBV7-6	TRBJ1-1	.
CASSFFRGRSETQYF	TGTGCCAGCAGTTTTTTTCGGGGGCGGAGTGAGACCCAGTACTTC	.	TRBV25-1	TRBJ2-5	.
CASSEPLCPYGYTF	TGTGCCAGCAGTGAACCCTTATGTCCCTATGGCTACACCTTC	.	TRBV25-1	TRBJ1-2	.
CSGDRGIGYTF	TGCAGCGGTGACAGGGGGATCGGCTACACCTTC	TRBD1	TRBV29-1	TRBJ1-2	.
CASSRHGSSYEQYF	TGTGCCAGCAGCCGGCACGGCAGCTCCTACGAGCAGTACTTC	.	TRBV11-2	TRBJ2-7	.
CSAGQGMEETQYF	TGCAGTGCCGGACAGGGGATGGAAGAGACCCAGTACTTC	TRBD1	TRBV20-1	TRBJ2-5	many
CSAGGGTGNQPQHF	TGCAGTGCTGGGGGGGGGACCGGCAATCAGCCCCAGCATTTT	.	TRBV20-1	TRBJ1-5	.
CASSESISYEQYF	TGTGCCAGCAGTGAGAGTATCTCCTACGAGCAGTACTTC	.	TRBV12-3/TRBV12-4	TRBJ2-7	.
CASSRRDRYEQYF	TGTGCCAGCAGCCGCCGGGACCGCTACGAGCAGTACTTC	.	TRBV10-3	TRBJ2-7	.
CSVRRGNTEAFF	TGCAGCGTTCGCAGGGGAAACACTGAAGCTTTCTTT	.	TRBV29-1	TRBJ1-1	.
CASSSMTSGTEQYF	TGTGCCAGCAGCTCCATGACTAGCGGAACCGAGCAGTACTTC	TRBD2	TRBV11-2	TRBJ2-7	many
CATSRGRGEDNSPLHF	TGTGCCACCAGCAGAGGAAGAGGGGAGGATAATTCACCCCTCCACTTT	.	TRBV15	TRBJ1-6	many
CASSPGERGVRGRQVNTEAFF	TGTGCCAGTAGTCCGGGGGAGCGGGGGGTTAGGGGGAGACAGGTGAACACTGAAGCTTTCTTT	.	TRBV19	TRBJ1-1	.
CASSIGQGASGQPQHF	TGTGCCAGTAGTATCGGGCAGGGGGCCTCAGGACAGCCCCAGCATTTT	TRBD1	TRBV19	TRBJ1-5	.
CSVEAVSGTSYGYTF	TGCAGCGTTGAAGCAGTGAGTGGGACTTCCTATGGCTACACCTTC	.	TRBV29-1	TRBJ1-2	many
CASKVDGVANSPLHF	TGTGCCAGCAAGGTGGACGGGGTAGCGAATTCACCCCTCCACTTT	.	TRBV12-3/TRBV12-4	TRBJ1-6	.
CASSSTGQGVGQPQHF	TGTGCCAGCAGCTCCACAGGACAGGGTGTAGGACAGCCCCAGCATTTT	TRBD1	TRBV25-1	TRBJ1-5	.
CSAPTVSSSYNSPLHF	TGCAGTGCACCGACAGTGAGCAGCTCCTATAATTCACCCCTCCACTTT	.	TRBV20-1	TRBJ1-6	.
CASSFDAARYEQYF	TGTGCCAGCAGTTTTGACGCAGCAAGGTACGAGCAGTACTTC	.	TRBV2	TRBJ2-7	few
CSARNPGLYEQYF	TGCAGTGCTAGGAATCCAGGGCTCTACGAGCAGTACTTC	.	TRBV20-1	TRBJ2-7	.
CASSQEEWYEQYF	TGTGCCAGCAGCCAAGAGGAGTGGTACGAGCAGTACTTC	.	TRBV14	TRBJ2-7	.
CASSQDERGRQPQHF	TGTGCCAGCAGCCAAGATGAACGGGGCCGCCAGCCCCAGCATTTT	.	TRBV7-2	TRBJ1-5	.
CASSLGGGTGELLF	TGTGCCAGCAGCTTGGGCGGGGGAACCGGGGAGCTGCTTTTT	TRBD2	TRBV7-9	TRBJ2-2	.
CASSPPWGSPLHF	TGTGCCAGCAGTCCCCCCTGGGGTTCACCCCTCCACTTT	.	TRBV28	TRBJ1-6	few